This T cell receptor (beta chain) came from a study of cytomegalovirus exposure and HLA in healthy donors (dated by TCRdb to about 2017). Turning to the overall study: An earlier analysis of 550 to 700 of the donors reported 250 to 300 Gb of sequence data and roughly 110 million unique TCR beta sequences from about 200 million T cells. A later genetic analysis took genome-wide SNP genotypes for 398 of the 666 donors and used that subset as a discovery cohort. Along with the approximately 600-subject first cohort, a separate validation cohort of roughly 110 different subjects was used. The aim of the study was to test whether cataloging public T cell receptors could identify signatures of past pathogen exposure. Donor age, sex, ethnicity and CMV serostatus were compiled together with the repertoire data. All discovery cohort repertoires had been generated on a single sequencing platform. To decide whether each TCR beta V gene segment behaved as functional or pseudogenic, an earlier analysis of nearly 600 of the donors relied on high-throughput TCR beta sequencing. The genetic ancestry cluster associated with self-reported Caucasian donors included about four fifths of the roughly 400 genotyped donors. An early release covering over 500 HLA-typed donors comprised 250 to 350 gigabases of sequencing data and about 90 million unique TCR sequences. Roughly five DR-DQ haplotypes were treated as single units for association and clustering because of strong linkage in the cohort. Rather than using new phenotypic data, the later analysis identified candidate immune exposures from TCR beta sequences and from how often those sequences occurred across donors. The study used immunosequencing to profile the T cell repertoires of under 700 subjects and linked those repertoires to cytomegalovirus serostatus. In a later analysis, previously published TCR beta repertoires from 670 or so donors were re-analyzed and high-resolution HLA genotyping was added so that TCR occurrence patterns could be studied. Typing coverage differed by locus: A, B, C, DRB1 and DQB1 were typed in about 629-630 donors, DQA1 in about 510, DPA1 in around 580, and DPB1 in around 490. On average, 235,054 unique TCR beta nucleotide sequences were sequenced per donor among several hundred genotyped donors of the cohort, with approximately 18% of those sequences being non-productive. The study combined high-throughput TCR immunosequencing, statistical association of individual TCRs with disease status, and machine learning to predict cytomegalovirus infection status. Both class I and class II loci were covered by HLA typing, at four-digit resolution. Summary of the overall study and its limitations: A further reported finding was that TCR beta sequences accurately predicted the HLA-A and HLA-B alleles for most subjects in the first cohort. The authors suggested that the approach could potentially be generalized to other disease states and immunological phenotypes. In a later analysis, TCR association rates were found to vary across HLA loci, with the most associated TCRs seen for DRB1 alleles and the fewest for HLA-C alleles. This cohort had only TCR beta chains sequenced, and the lack of alpha or paired-chain data limited which features could be detected. The 87-base-pair reads could not distinguish some IMGT-functional V segments, including TRBV6-2 and TRBV6-3, so those segments were excluded. Linkage disequilibrium might explain the correlated functional status among segregating V segments, but an unknown experimental factor could not be excluded. In a later analysis, HLA-associated TCR beta chains showed more clonal expansion and lower generation probabilities than non-associated chains that were equally common. A group of highly shared sequence variants was considered likely to be a technical artifact of the sequencing pipeline. The presence/absence analyses assumed that sequencing depth was roughly uniform across donors, and that assumption may not be true. In vitro tests confirmed that a few of the cytomegalovirus-associated TCR beta chains recognize cytomegalovirus antigens. Broadly in line with IMGT annotations, most TCR beta V segments showed up in productive rearrangements about 87% or about 30% of the time in an earlier analysis of roughly 590 of the donors. Because some donors lacked HLA typing at each locus, the association tests relied only on the typed subset. A later analysis found that most CMV-associated TCR beta chains appeared HLA-restricted, with HLA associations seemingly driven largely by CMV exposure. While some public TCRs were present in many individuals, most TCR sequences turned up only very rarely across donors. A later analysis associated about 16,000 TCR beta sequences with specific HLA alleles at a false discovery rate of 0.05. Immune exposure information for the cohort was limited to CMV serostatus. When HLA alleles, especially DR and DQ, strongly co-occurred, TCR associations were difficult to assign to individual alleles. According to a later analysis, parvovirus B19, influenza, CMV and Epstein-Barr virus appeared linked to several top co-occurrence clusters. V-gene and J-gene trimming of TCR beta chains was associated with a missense DCLRE1C variant in a later genetic analysis, and the association was replicated in an independent cohort. Compared with the roughly 710-donor mean, donors in an Asian-associated ancestry cluster had fewer N-insertions in productive TCRs, according to a later genetic analysis. The study gave a list of roughly 150 TCR beta chains associated with cytomegalovirus. The earlier analysis of nearly 600 of the donors excluded some 16 rarely observed V segments, including chromosome 9 orphons, because counts were too low. In both the original and validation cohorts, the classifier was reported to diagnose cytomegalovirus status with high specificity and sensitivity.

This clone was seen more than once but under ten times. This clone's antigen is unknown. No base quality information exists; no much larger clone differs at one position. The library relied on the immunoSEQ multiplex PCR assay. For the multiplex PCR, a mixture combining 60 forward primers for TCR Vbeta segments and 13 reverse primers for TCR Jbeta segments was used. A multiplex PCR assay on genomic DNA amplified the CDR3 region of rearranged TCR beta genes. The Illumina HiSeq System was used to sequence the amplified TCR beta libraries as 87-base-pair reads. In the paper's pipeline: A later analysis counted tens of millions of unique TCR beta chains across the approximately 700 repertoires, and roughly 10 million of these chains were shared by at least two donors. Raw reads were error-corrected and collapsed into unique sequences with a nearest-neighbor algorithm that merged closely related sequences to remove PCR and sequencing errors. Alignment of CDR3 sequences to IMGT reference sequences was used to assign V, D and J gene segments. For a sequence to be retained, a match of at least six nucleotides was required to both a V gene segment and a J gene segment. Rearrangements were classified as productive when the CDR3 lacked stop codons and remained in frame with V and J, and all other rearrangements were classified as non-productive. Following IMGT convention, CDR3 was defined as the stretch from the second conserved V-encoded cysteine to the conserved J-encoded phenylalanine. The earlier analysis of approximately 590 of the donors excluded any sequence lacking an unambiguous match to a single V gene segment. In an earlier analysis of approximately 500 of the donors, a V segment was called functional when productive rearrangements were above 56.7%, and segregating when the standard deviation between donors exceeded 5%. A statistical classification framework was built to diagnose cytomegalovirus status from the catalog of TCR beta chain sequences. A later analysis assigned V and J genes by comparing TCR nucleotide sequences with IMGT/GENE-DB human TR gene sequences. A later analysis assigned CDR3 sequences and most-parsimonious VDJ recombination scenarios with the TCRdist pipeline. A later analysis defined each TCR beta chain by its CDR3 amino acid sequence plus V-gene family, and excluded reads lacking a unique V-gene family. In a later analysis, 450 to 600 highly shared, low-generation-probability nucleotide sequences were removed to address suspected cross-contamination and a sequencing artifact. A later analysis calculated a clonal expansion index for each public chain from normalized within-repertoire ranks of inferred template counts. Generation probabilities in a later analysis came from a VDJ recombination model fitted to out-of-frame rearrangements, and those results were checked against IGoR. In a later analysis, TCR-TCR, TCR-HLA and TCR-CMV co-occurrence was scored with hypergeometric tests, and a repertoire-size bias correction was applied to TCR pairs. False discovery rates were estimated in a later analysis by permuting HLA or CMV assignments 20 times. A later analysis grouped co-occurring TCRs with DBSCAN, adding TCRdist sequence similarity when clustering within HLA-allele-positive subsets. For co-occurrence clustering, repertoires with fewer than 30,000 or more than 120,000 public chains were excluded, along with roughly 5 repertoires with anomalous nucleotide sharing. As stored in TCRdb, this immuneACCESS dataset retains in-frame rearrangements with V and J assigned. A fraction of the clones does not appear; measured against another copy, unresolved V genes explain less than half of the discrepancy, and the remainder lacks a known reason. That table supplies the V and J calls and clone size; D and trimming were determined from the DNA. The sample records 150,000 to 180,000 clones, about 76% of which are singletons. Clones ranked in the top ten supply roughly 7.7% of the sample.

The cohort comprised 670 or so healthy bone marrow donors. Cohort members were all nominally healthy when sampled, although unrecorded immune exposures were likely present. The donor was CMV seropositive and belonged to the group of some 290 seropositive cohort members. A peripheral blood sample was provided by each donor, and peripheral blood mononuclear cells were used for TCR beta sequencing. The Qiagen DNeasy Blood Extraction Kit was used to extract genomic DNA from the blood cell samples. CDR1 is given as MGHRA and CDR2 as YSYEKL, both from the germline V gene. V trim: 4 bases; J trim: 0 bases; unmatched bases: 10. There are 17 amino acids in the CDR3, from cysteine to phenylalanine inclusive. Just CDR3 DNA is preserved here, 51 bases in frame from base 1.

The chain couples TRBV4-1 to TRBJ2-7; 9 junctional bases match TRBD2. This sequence originates from a man aged 30 to 45 in good health and CMV-seropositive. Material for sequencing was PBMCs. CDR3 loop: CASSLTPPSGASYEQYF. Read as DNA, the sequence is TGCGCCAGCAGCCTAACCCCTCCTAGCGGGGCCTCCTACGAGCAGTACTTC.